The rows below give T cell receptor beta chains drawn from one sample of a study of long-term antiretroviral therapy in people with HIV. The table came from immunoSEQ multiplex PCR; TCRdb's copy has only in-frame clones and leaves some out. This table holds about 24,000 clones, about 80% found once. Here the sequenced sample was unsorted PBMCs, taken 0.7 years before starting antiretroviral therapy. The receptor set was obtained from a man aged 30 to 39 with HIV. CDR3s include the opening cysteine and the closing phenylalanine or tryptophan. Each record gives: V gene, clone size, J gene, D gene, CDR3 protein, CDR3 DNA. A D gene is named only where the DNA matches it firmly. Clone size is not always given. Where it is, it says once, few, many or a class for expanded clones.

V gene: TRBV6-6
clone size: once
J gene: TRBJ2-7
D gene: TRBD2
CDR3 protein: CASKVTGTSAYEQYF
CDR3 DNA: TGTGCCAGCAAGGTGACCGGGACTAGCGCCTACGAGCAGTACTTC

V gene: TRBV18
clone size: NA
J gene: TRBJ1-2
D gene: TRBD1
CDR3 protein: CASSPTGPGTGGAPTGYTF
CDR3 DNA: TGTGCCAGCTCACCAACAGGACCTGGGACAGGGGGCGCACCGACTGGCTACACCTTC

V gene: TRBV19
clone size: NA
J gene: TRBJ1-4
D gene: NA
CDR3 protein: CATRRMSRDQEKLFF
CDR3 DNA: TGTGCCACCCGCCGGATGAGCAGGGATCAGGAAAAACTGTTTTTT

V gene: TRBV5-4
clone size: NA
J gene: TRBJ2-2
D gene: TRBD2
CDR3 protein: CASSLATAGGNTGELFF
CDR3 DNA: TGTGCCAGCAGCTTGGCGACAGCGGGAGGAAACACCGGGGAGCTGTTTTTT

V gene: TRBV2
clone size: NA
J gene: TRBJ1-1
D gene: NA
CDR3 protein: CASSFDLQGREAFF
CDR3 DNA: TGTGCCAGCAGTTTCGATTTACAGGGCCGTGAAGCTTTCTTT

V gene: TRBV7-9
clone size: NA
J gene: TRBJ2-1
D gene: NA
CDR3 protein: CASSPGAQGQRNEQFF
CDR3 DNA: TGTGCCAGCAGCCCGGGGGCACAGGGGCAGCGGAATGAGCAGTTCTTC

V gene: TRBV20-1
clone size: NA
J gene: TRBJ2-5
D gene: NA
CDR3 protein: CSGGGETQYF
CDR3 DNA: TGCAGTGGGGGTGGAGAGACCCAGTACTTC

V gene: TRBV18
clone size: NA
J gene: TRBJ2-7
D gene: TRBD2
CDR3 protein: CASSPGLAGFGEQYF
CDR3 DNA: TGTGCCAGCTCACCGGGACTAGCGGGGTTCGGGGAGCAGTACTTC

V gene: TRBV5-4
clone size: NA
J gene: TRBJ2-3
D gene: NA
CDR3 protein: CASSFFGGTDTQYF
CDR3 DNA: TGTGCCAGCAGCTTCTTTGGGGGCACAGATACGCAGTATTTT

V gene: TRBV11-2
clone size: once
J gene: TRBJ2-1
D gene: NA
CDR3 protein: CASSFQGRNEQFF
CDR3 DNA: TGTGCCAGCAGCTTTCAGGGGCGGAATGAGCAGTTCTTC

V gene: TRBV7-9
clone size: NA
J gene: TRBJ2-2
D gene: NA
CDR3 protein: CASSPTLGGPGELFF
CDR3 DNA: TGTGCCAGCAGCCCCACCCTAGGTGGCCCTGGGGAGCTGTTTTTT

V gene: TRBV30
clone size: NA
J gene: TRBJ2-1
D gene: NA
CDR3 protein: CAWSVEVSSDNEQFF
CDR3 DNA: TGTGCCTGGAGTGTAGAGGTGTCTAGCGACAATGAGCAGTTCTTC

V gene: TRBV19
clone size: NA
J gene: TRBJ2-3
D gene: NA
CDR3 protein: CASSIDVGGGDTQYF
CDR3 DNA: TGTGCCAGTAGTATTGATGTCGGGGGCGGGGATACGCAGTATTTT

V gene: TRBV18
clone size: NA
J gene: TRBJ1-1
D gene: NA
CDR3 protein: CASSPSTPNTEAFF
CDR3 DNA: TGTGCCAGCTCACCCAGTACGCCCAACACTGAAGCTTTCTTT

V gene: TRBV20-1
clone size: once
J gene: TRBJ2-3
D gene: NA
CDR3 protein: CAASTDTQYF
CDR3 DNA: TGCGCGGCGAGCACAGATACGCAGTATTTT

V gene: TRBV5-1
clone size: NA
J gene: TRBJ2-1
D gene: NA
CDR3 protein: CASSLDPKYNEQFF
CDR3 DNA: TGCGCCAGCAGCTTGGACCCCAAATACAATGAGCAGTTCTTC

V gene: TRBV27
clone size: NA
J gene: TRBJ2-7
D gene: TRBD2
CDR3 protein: CASSPPTSGRGEQYF
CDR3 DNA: TGTGCCAGCAGTCCCCCGACTAGCGGGAGGGGCGAGCAGTACTTC

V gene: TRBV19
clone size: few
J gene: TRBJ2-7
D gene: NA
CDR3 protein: CATGGTGEDYEQYF
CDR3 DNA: TGTGCCACCGGCGGAACGGGGGAAGACTACGAGCAGTACTTC

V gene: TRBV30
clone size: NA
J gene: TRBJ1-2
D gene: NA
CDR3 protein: CAWKAINAGPTNGYTF
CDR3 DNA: TGTGCCTGGAAGGCGATCAATGCAGGGCCTACCAATGGCTACACCTTC

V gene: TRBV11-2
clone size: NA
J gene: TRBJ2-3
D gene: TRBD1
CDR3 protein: CASSSHRQGGPDTQYF
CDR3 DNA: TGTGCCAGCAGCTCGCACCGACAGGGTGGGCCAGATACGCAGTATTTT

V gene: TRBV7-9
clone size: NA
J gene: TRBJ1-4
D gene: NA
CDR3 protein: CASSLTGGNEKLFF
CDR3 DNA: TGTGCCAGCAGCTTAACCGGGGGTAATGAAAAACTGTTTTTT

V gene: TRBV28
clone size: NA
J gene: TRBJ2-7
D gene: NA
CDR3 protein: CASRADYEQYF
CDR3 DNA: TGTGCCAGCAGGGCCGATTACGAGCAGTACTTC

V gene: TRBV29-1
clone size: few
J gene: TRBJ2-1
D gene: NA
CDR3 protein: CSVEEDVNNEQFF
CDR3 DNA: TGCAGCGTTGAAGAGGACGTAAACAATGAGCAGTTCTTC

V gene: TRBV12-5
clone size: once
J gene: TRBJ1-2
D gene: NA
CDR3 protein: CASGQGTFNYGYTF
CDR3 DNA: TGTGCTAGTGGCCAAGGGACTTTTAACTATGGCTACACCTTC

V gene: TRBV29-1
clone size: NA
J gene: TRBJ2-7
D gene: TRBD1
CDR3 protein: CSVEGGQYYEQYF
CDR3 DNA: TGCAGCGTTGAAGGGGGACAGTACTACGAGCAGTACTTC

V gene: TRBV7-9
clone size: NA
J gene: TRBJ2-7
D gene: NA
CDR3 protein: CASSLDGGSSYEQYF
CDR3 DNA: TGTGCCAGCAGCTTAGATGGGGGATCCTCCTACGAGCAGTACTTC

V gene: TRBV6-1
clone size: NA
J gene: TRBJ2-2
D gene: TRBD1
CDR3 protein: CASSVYRGTGELFF
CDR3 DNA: TGTGCCAGCAGTGTGTACAGGGGGACCGGGGAGCTGTTTTTT

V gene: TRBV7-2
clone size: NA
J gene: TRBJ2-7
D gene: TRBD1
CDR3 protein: CASSPGDRISYEQYF
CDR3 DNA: TGTGCCAGCAGCCCGGGGGACAGGATTTCCTACGAGCAGTACTTC

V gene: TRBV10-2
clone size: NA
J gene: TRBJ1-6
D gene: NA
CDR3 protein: CASSENSPLHF
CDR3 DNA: TGCGCCAGCAGTGAGAATTCACCCCTCCACTTT

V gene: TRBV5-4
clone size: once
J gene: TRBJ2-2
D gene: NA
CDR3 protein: CASSSVWGARGTGELFF
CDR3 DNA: TGTGCCAGCAGCTCGGTTTGGGGGGCGCGGGGCACCGGGGAGCTGTTTTTT

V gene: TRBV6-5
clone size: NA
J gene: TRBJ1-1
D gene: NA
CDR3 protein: CASSLLDVDTEAFF
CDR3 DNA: TGTGCCAGCAGTTTACTCGATGTAGACACTGAAGCTTTCTTT

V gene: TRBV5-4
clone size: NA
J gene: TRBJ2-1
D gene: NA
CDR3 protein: CASSFRRVGNEQFF
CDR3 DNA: TGTGCCAGCAGCTTTAGGCGGGTGGGTAATGAGCAGTTCTTC

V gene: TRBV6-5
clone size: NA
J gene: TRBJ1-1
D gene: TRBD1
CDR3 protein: CASRGQGGTEAFF
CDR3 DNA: TGTGCCAGCAGGGGACAGGGAGGGACTGAAGCTTTCTTT

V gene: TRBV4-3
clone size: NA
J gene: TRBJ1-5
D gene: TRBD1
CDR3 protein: CASSRGTGGQPQHF
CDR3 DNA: TGCGCCAGCAGCAGAGGGACAGGAGGCCAGCCCCAGCATTTT

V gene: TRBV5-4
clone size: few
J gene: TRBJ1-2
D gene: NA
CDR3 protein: CASSLQASTYGYTF
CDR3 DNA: TGTGCCAGCAGCTTGCAGGCGTCAACATATGGCTACACCTTC

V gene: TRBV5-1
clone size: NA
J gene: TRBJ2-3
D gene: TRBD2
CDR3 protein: CASSLLQTSGRGTDTQYF
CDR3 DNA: TGCGCCAGCAGCTTGCTCCAGACTAGCGGGAGAGGCACAGATACGCAGTATTTT

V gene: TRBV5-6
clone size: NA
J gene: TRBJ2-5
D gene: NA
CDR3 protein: CASSKQETQYF
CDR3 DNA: TGTGCCAGCAGCAAACAAGAGACCCAGTACTTC

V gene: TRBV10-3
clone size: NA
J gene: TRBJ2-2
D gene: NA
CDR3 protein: CAIGPANTGELFF
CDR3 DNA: TGTGCCATCGGGCCAGCGAACACCGGGGAGCTGTTTTTT

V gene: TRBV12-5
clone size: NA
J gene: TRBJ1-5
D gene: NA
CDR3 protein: CASGLGATERPQHF
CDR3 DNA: TGTGCTAGTGGTTTGGGGGCAACGGAGAGGCCCCAGCATTTT

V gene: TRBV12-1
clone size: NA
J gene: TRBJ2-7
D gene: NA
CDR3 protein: CARSAGTPLPYEQYF
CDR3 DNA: TGTGCCAGGAGTGCGGGGACACCTCTCCCCTACGAGCAGTACTTC

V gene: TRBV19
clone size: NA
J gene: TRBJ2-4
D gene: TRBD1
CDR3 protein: CASATGGLAKNIQYF
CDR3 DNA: TGTGCCAGCGCTACAGGGGGCTTGGCCAAAAACATTCAGTACTTC

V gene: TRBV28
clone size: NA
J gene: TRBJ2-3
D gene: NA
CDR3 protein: CASSFGRGGDTQYF
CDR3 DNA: TGTGCCAGCAGTTTCGGTAGGGGAGGCGATACGCAGTATTTT

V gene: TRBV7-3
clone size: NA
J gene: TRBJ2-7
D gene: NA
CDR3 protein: CASSLQPGVEQYF
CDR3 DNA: TGTGCCAGCAGCTTACAACCGGGGGTCGAGCAGTACTTC

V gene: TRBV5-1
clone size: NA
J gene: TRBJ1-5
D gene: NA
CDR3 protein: CASSVGTINQPQHF
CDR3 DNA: TGCGCCAGCAGCGTAGGGACGATCAATCAGCCCCAGCATTTT

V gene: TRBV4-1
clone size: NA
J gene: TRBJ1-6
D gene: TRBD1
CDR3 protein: CASSQGTGGNSPLHF
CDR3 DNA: TGCGCCAGCAGCCAGGGGACAGGGGGTAATTCACCCCTCCACTTT

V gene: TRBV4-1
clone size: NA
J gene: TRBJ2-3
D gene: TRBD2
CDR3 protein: CASSQEKLRGGRTDTQYF
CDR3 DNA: TGCGCCAGCAGCCAAGAAAAATTGCGGGGGGGACGCACAGATACGCAGTATTTT

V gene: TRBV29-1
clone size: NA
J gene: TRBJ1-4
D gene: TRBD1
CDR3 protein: CSVETGTVPNEKLFF
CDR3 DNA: TGCAGCGTTGAGACCGGGACAGTTCCTAATGAAAAACTGTTTTTT

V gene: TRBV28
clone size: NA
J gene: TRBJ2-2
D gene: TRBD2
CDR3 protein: CASLKAGGAAGELFF
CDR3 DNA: TGTGCCAGCCTCAAAGCGGGGGGAGCGGCCGGGGAGCTGTTTTTT

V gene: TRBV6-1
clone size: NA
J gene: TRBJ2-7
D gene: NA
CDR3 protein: CASSYEQYF
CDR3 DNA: TGTGCCAGCTCCTACGAGCAGTACTTC

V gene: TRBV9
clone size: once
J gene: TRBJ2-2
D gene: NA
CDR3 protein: CASSVRAEGYGELFF
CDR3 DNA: TGTGCCAGCAGCGTGAGGGCCGAAGGGTACGGGGAGCTGTTTTTT

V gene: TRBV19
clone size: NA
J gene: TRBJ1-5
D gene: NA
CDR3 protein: CASSIKVDQPQHF
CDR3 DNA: TGTGCCAGTAGTATAAAAGTCGATCAGCCCCAGCATTTT

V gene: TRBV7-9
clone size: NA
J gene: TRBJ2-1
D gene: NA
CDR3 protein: CASSLESRSSEQFF
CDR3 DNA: TGTGCCAGCAGCTTAGAGTCCCGATCTAGTGAGCAGTTCTTC

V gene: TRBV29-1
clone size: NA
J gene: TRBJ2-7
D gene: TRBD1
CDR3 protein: CSVTRTGSNEQYF
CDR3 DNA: TGCAGCGTAACCAGGACAGGTTCCAACGAGCAGTACTTC